This T cell receptor beta chain was captured by sequencing in a study of cytomegalovirus exposure and HLA in healthy donors. It was with 60 Vbeta and 13 Jbeta primers that the PCR ran. Some clones are missing from TCRdb's copy, which holds only in-frame ones; the method was immunoSEQ multiplex PCR. The sample shows about 86,000 clones, roughly 83% of them seen only once. Notes on this clone: Its antigen is as yet unknown.

Study-wide results and caveats: In an earlier analysis, most TCR beta V segments were productive about 87% or about 30% of the time. In a later analysis, several top co-occurrence clusters appeared linked to parvovirus B19, influenza, CMV and Epstein-Barr virus.

The germline gives CDR1 MNHEY, CDR2 SMNVEV (reference sequence). V gave up 0 bases and J gave up 6 bases, with 15 bases separating them. The length of the CDR3 is 15 residues. Whereas donors were nominally healthy upon sampling, unrecorded immune exposures were probable. The sample was PBMCs. The source of this sequence is a woman between 40 and 55 years old in good health and CMV-seropositive. The V gene is TRBV27, the J gene TRBJ2-7, with D possibly matching TRBD2 (7 bases). The CDR3 bases are TGTGCCAGCAGTTTATCGGGGGGGCCCGCATCCGAGCAGTACTTC. Translated: CASSLSGGPASEQYF.